Listed below are T cell receptor beta chains from one sample, sequenced in a study of blood T cell repertoires in COVID-19. TCRdb's copy holds only in-frame clones and misses some; the assay was immunoSEQ multiplex PCR. The sample holds under 250,000 clones, about four fifths seen once. Sequences were obtained from PBMCs or T cells enriched from blood (not recorded which). All receptors come from a woman between 40 and 55 years old who had been exposed to COVID-19. CDR3s leave out the opening cysteine and the closing phenylalanine or tryptophan.

TRBV14	TRBJ1-6	ASSLEGFSPLH
TRBV19	TRBJ1-6	ASSIRDNTHDGSPLH
TRBV7-9	TRBJ2-7	ASSWTPGTAAYEQY
TRBV7-8	TRBJ2-1	ASSYKGYGRDSYNEQF
TRBV7-6	TRBJ2-1	ASSLDWSSYNEQF
TRBV29-1	TRBJ2-7	SVAGLADSYEQY
TRBV6-2/TRBV6-3	TRBJ2-6	ASSPGAGANVLT
TRBV28	TRBJ1-5	ASSRTGITPQH
TRBV12-5	TRBJ1-6	ASSPEGNSSPLH
TRBV7-9	TRBJ2-1	ASRSGGNEQF
TRBV19	TRBJ1-3	ASSDRGREHTIY
TRBV9	TRBJ1-3	ASSVEVGTGSGNTIY
TRBV27	TRBJ1-2	ASSFGARYGYT
TRBV28	TRBJ1-2	ASRTTGGNYGYT
TRBV29-1	TRBJ1-1	SVEAPGGEAF
TRBV12-3/TRBV12-4	TRBJ2-3	ASSSPPGKTQY
TRBV7-2	TRBJ1-1	ASSLGLTEAF
TRBV19	TRBJ1-1	ASRKDRGRTEAF
TRBV21-1	TRBJ1-2	ASSKGLRDRGRLNYGYT
TRBV19	TRBJ2-2	ATKGHVFGELF
TRBV2	TRBJ2-2	ASRLAGAWNTGELF
TRBV6-5	TRBJ1-5	ASSLGQGNQPQH
TRBV19	TRBJ2-3	ASTPARRSGGPDTQY
TRBV29-1	TRBJ2-6	SVEEWGQHPGGANVLT
TRBV7-2	TRBJ2-1	ASSFPGQSWDEQF
TRBV2	TRBJ1-5	ASAGEDRGPGQPQH
TRBV25-1	TRBJ1-2	ASSEWGQGYT